The 4 T cell receptor beta chains given below trace back to one sample, sequenced in a study of CD8 T cells in ankylosing spondylitis. Findings of the study overall: Several highly homologous variants made up a TCR beta motif, and this motif appeared characteristic of ankylosing spondylitis blood.

TCRdb re-analysed the 5' RACE reads in MiXCR, keeping a single row per CDR3 protein. The sample holds over 700,000 distinct CDR3 sequences; under 20% are singletons and the top ten take roughly a fifth. Antigen specificity for these receptors is unknown. The sequencing sample was made of blood, either unsorted or a sorted T cell fraction (not recorded which). These receptors all stem from a male donor with ankylosing spondylitis.

This clonotype has only a few counts. J is TRBJ1-1 and V is TRBV11-3; unclear D gene. V was pared by 5 bases and J by 6 bases, with 13 bases between. The CDR3 consists of 13 residues. Germline assignment: CDR1 SGHNT and CDR2 YENEEA. CDR3 amino acids: CASSHGPDAEAFF. The CDR3 bases are TGTGCCAGCAGCCATGGACCCGACGCTGAAGCTTTCTTT.

CDR3 residues: CASNDPHRDFQETQYF. The DNA of the CDR3 is TGTGCCAGCAACGACCCCCATCGGGACTTTCAAGAGACCCAGTACTTC. The V gene is TRBV6-1, the J gene TRBJ2-5; D may be TRBD2 (6 bases). V gave up 7 bases and J gave up 2 bases, with 20 bases separating them. Germline V gene sequence: CDR1 MNHNS, CDR2 SASEGT. The CDR3 sequence is 16 residues long.

This chain uses TRBV4-2 with TRBJ2-2, with 11 bases matching TRBD2. With 6 bases clipped from V and 6 bases from J, the junction kept 9 bases outside the gene matches. This CDR3 spans 16 amino acids. Looked up from germline, CDR1 is LGHNA and CDR2 is YNFKEQ. The CDR3 region is CASSPRLAGSPGELFF. The CDR3 DNA is TGTGCCAGCAGTCCGAGACTAGCGGGGAGTCCCGGGGAGCTGTTTTTT.

The table lists this clonotype with a few counts. The chain joins TRBV3-1 to TRBJ2-3; weak D call: TRBD1 (7 bases). The CDR3 has 14 residues. V dropped 3 bases and J dropped 5 bases, with 12 bases sitting between them. Per the germline V gene, CDR1 is LGHDT and CDR2 is YNNKEL (reference sequence). CDR3 nucleotide sequence: TGTGCCAGCAGCCATCGACAGGGAGGAGATACGCAGTATTTT. Protein sequence: CASSHRQGGDTQYF.